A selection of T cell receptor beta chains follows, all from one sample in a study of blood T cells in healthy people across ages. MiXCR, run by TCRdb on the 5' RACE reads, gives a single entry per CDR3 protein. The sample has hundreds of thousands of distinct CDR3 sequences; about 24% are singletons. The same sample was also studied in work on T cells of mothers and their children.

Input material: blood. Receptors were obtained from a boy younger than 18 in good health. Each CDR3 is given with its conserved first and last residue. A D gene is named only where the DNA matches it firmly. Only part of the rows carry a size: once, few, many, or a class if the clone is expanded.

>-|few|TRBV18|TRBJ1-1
TGTACCAGCTCACCACCGACAGACAAAGAAGCTTTCTTT
CTSSPPTDKEAFF
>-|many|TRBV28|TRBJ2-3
TGTGCCAGCAGTTTATTGGCAGATACGCAGTATTTT
CASSLLADTQYF
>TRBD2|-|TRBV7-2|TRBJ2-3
TGTGCCAGCAGATGGACTAGCGGACTCACAGATACGCAGTATTTT
CASRWTSGLTDTQYF
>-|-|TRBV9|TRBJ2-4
TGTGCCAGCAGCCCCCGGGGGGCGACGGACATTCAGTACTTC
CASSPRGATDIQYF
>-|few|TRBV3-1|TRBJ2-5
TGTGCCAGCAGCCAACTCGCCGGTCGAGAACAAGAGACCCAGTACTTC
CASSQLAGREQETQYF
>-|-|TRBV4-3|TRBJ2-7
TGCGCCAGCAGCCAAGTGGGGCCGGCACCCTACGAGCAGTACTTC
CASSQVGPAPYEQYF
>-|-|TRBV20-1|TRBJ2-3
TGCAGTGCGGAGACCCCAGCGAGCACAGATACGCAGTATTTT
CSAETPASTDTQYF
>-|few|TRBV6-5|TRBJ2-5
TGTGCCAGCAGTCCGGGGACCATAGAGACCCAGTACTTC
CASSPGTIETQYF
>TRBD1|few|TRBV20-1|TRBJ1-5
TGCAGTGCTATCGCCGGGACAGGGCTTAGCAATCAGCCCCAGCATTTT
CSAIAGTGLSNQPQHF
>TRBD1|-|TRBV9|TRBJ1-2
TGTGCCAGCAGCGTTAGACAGGGGGCCAACTATGGCTACACCTTC
CASSVRQGANYGYTF
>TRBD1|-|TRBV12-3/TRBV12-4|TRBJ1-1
TGTGCCAGCAGTTTAGAAGGAGGGACAGGTCGTGAAGCTTTCTTT
CASSLEGGTGREAFF
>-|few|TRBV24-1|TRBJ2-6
TGTGCCACCAGTGACCGGGGCTCTGGGGCCAACGTCCTGACTTTC
CATSDRGSGANVLTF
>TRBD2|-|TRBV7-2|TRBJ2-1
TGTGCCAGCAGCTTAGAAGGGGGACTAGCAGGCAATGAGCAGTTCTTC
CASSLEGGLAGNEQFF
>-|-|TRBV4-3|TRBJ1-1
TGCGCCAGCAGCCAAGATCCCCTAGGTGGGAACACTGAAGCTTTCTTT
CASSQDPLGGNTEAFF
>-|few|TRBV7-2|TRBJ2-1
TGTGCCAGCAGCTTTCCCCCCGGGACAAGCTCCTACAATGAGCAGTTCTTC
CASSFPPGTSSYNEQFF
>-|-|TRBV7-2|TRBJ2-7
TGTGCCAGCAGCCCTAATCCCGGGGCACTGACATACGAGCAGTACTTC
CASSPNPGALTYEQYF
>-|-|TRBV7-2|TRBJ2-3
TGTGCCAGCAGCTACCCAATTAGCACAGATACGCAGTATTTT
CASSYPISTDTQYF
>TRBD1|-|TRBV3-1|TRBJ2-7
TGTGCCAGCAGCGGACAGGGCCTGACCTACGAGCAGTACTTC
CASSGQGLTYEQYF
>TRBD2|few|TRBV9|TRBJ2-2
TGTGCCAGCAGCCGGTCAGTGGGGGAGGGCACCGGGGAGCTGTTTTTT
CASSRSVGEGTGELFF
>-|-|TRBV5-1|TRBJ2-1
TGCGCCAGCAGCAGGGTCCCAATCCCTAATGAGCAGTTCTTC
CASSRVPIPNEQFF
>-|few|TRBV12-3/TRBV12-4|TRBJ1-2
TGTGCCAGCAGTTTGGCAGGGTCGGGCTATGGCTACACCTTC
CASSLAGSGYGYTF
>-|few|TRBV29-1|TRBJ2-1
TGCAGCGTTGCGGCCTGGGAGAGGACTACCAGGCAGTTCTTC
CSVAAWERTTRQFF
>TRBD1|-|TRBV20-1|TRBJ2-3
TGCAGTGCTAGAGAGGGGGACAGAGACACAGATACGCAGTATTTT
CSAREGDRDTDTQYF
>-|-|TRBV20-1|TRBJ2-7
TGCAGTGCTCGTTCCGTTGGGGAGCAGTACTTC
CSARSVGEQYF
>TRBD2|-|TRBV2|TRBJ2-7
TGTGCCAGCGGCGGGAGGACCTACGAGCAGTACTTC
CASGGRTYEQYF
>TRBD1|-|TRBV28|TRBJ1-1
TGTGCCAGCGGGACAGCCACTGAAGCTTTCTTT
CASGTATEAFF
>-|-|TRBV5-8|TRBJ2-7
TGTGCCAGCAGCTTGTGGGGAGTTGCCGGCTACGAGCAGTACTTC
CASSLWGVAGYEQYF
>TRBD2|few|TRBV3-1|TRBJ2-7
TGTGCCAGCAGCCAAGACGCCTTAGCGGGAGGCTCCTACGAGCAGTACTTC
CASSQDALAGGSYEQYF
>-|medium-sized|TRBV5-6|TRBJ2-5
TGTGCCAGCAGCTTACGGGAGACCCAGTACTTC
CASSLRETQYF
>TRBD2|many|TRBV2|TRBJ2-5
TGTGCCAGCAGGGGAGGGCGGGAGACCCAGTACTTC
CASRGGRETQYF
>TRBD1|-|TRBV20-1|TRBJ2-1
TGCAGTGCTCCGCCCGGACAGGGATTGCCCAATGAGCAGTTCTTC
CSAPPGQGLPNEQFF
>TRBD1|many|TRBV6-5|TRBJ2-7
TGTGCCAGTTTAGGACAGGGGGACTACGAGCAGTACTTC
CASLGQGDYEQYF
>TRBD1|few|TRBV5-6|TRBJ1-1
TGTGCCAGCAGCTCCGGGGACAGACTTGAAGCTTTCTTT
CASSSGDRLEAFF
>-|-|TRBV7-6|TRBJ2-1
TGTGCCAGCAGCTTGGGACCCCACCGCGATGAGCAGTTCTTC
CASSLGPHRDEQFF
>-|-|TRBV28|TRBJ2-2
TGTGCCAGCAGTTTAGCCACCGGCAGGGGACGGGAGCTGTTTTTT
CASSLATGRGRELFF
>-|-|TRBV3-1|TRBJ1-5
TGTGCCAGCAGCCAAGGATGGGGGGGACAAGTGGATCAGCCCCAGCATTTT
CASSQGWGGQVDQPQHF
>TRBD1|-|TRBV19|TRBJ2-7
TGTGCCAGTAGTATAGGGACAGGGGACTACGAGCAGTACTTC
CASSIGTGDYEQYF
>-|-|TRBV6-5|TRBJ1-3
TGTGCCAGCAGTTATCTCTTCTATACAGGGAAAAGAGACACCATATATTTT
CASSYLFYTGKRDTIYF
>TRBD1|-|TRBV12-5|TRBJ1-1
TGTGCTAGTGGCAGACAGGGGGCTTTCACTGAAGCTTTCTTT
CASGRQGAFTEAFF
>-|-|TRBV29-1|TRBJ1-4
TGCAGCGCCGGAGGGAGAAATGAAAAACTGTTTTTT
CSAGGRNEKLFF
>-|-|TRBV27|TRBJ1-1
TGTGCCAGCAAGTACAGGAAGAACACTGAAGCTTTCTTT
CASKYRKNTEAFF
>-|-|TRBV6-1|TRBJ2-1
TGTGCCAGCAGCCTTTACGGAGTCAGCTCCTACAATGAGCAGTTCTTC
CASSLYGVSSYNEQFF
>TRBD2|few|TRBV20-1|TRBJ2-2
TGCAGTGCTAGAGCTAGCGGCACCGGGGAGCTGTTTTTT
CSARASGTGELFF
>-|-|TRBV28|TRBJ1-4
TGTGCCAGCAGTTTATACGAGGGTTCTGGTGAAAAACTGTTTTTT
CASSLYEGSGEKLFF
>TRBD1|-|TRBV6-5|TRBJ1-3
TGTGCCAGTAGACAGGGACTTTCTGGAAACACCATATATTTT
CASRQGLSGNTIYF
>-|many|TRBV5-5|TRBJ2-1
TGTGCCAGCAGCTTGGTCCCAGGAGATAACAATGAGCAGTTCTTC
CASSLVPGDNNEQFF
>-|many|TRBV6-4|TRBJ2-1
TGTGCCAGCAGGGGGTACTACAATGAGCAGTTCTTC
CASRGYYNEQFF
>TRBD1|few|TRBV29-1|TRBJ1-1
TGCAGCGCGGGGACAGGGACGGGCACTGAAGCTTTCTTT
CSAGTGTGTEAFF
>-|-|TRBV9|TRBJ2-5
TGTGCCAGCAGCAACACCCGGGACTCACAAGAGACCCAGTACTTC
CASSNTRDSQETQYF
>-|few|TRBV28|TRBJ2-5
TGTGCCAGCAGCTCAGGGTTTTTCTCGATTGGGGAGCAGTACTTC
CASSSGFFSIGEQYF